This is a list of T cell receptor beta chains from one sample in a study of cytomegalovirus exposure and HLA in healthy donors. Generated by immunoSEQ multiplex PCR, the TCRdb table keeps only in-frame clones and is missing some. In the table there are approximately 260,000 clones, about nine tenths of which are singletons. The sample taken for sequencing was PBMCs. The receptors were gathered from a girl aged 2-10 years in good health and CMV-seronegative. CDR3s include the opening cysteine and the closing phenylalanine or tryptophan. The D gene is left open where the match is weak. Expanded clones get a size class; other rows say once, few or many, or leave the size out.

D gene: -; J gene: TRBJ1-2; clone size: -; V gene: TRBV10-2; CDR3 DNA: TGCGCCAGCAGTGACACTAACTATGGCTACACCTTC; CDR3 protein: CASSDTNYGYTF
D gene: -; J gene: TRBJ2-4; clone size: -; V gene: TRBV5-6; CDR3 DNA: TGTGCCAGCAGCTTGGGACTAGGAAACATTCAGTACTTC; CDR3 protein: CASSLGLGNIQYF
D gene: TRBD1; J gene: TRBJ2-3; clone size: once; V gene: TRBV5-6; CDR3 DNA: TGTGCCAGCAGCTCGGAGTTCTCCAGGGGGTATGGAGCAGATACGCAGTATTTT; CDR3 protein: CASSSEFSRGYGADTQYF
D gene: TRBD2; J gene: TRBJ2-7; clone size: -; V gene: TRBV9; CDR3 DNA: TGTGCCAGCAGCCCCCAGCGGGAGGGTCCCTACGAGCAGTACTTC; CDR3 protein: CASSPQREGPYEQYF
D gene: -; J gene: TRBJ1-1; clone size: -; V gene: TRBV7-9; CDR3 DNA: TGTGCCAGCAGCGTAAAACAGCAAGCTTTCTTT; CDR3 protein: CASSVKQQAFF
D gene: TRBD1; J gene: TRBJ2-7; clone size: -; V gene: TRBV19; CDR3 DNA: TGTGCCAGTAGTTTTTCCGGGACAGGGGCCTACGAGCAGTACTTC; CDR3 protein: CASSFSGTGAYEQYF
D gene: -; J gene: TRBJ1-2; clone size: -; V gene: TRBV5-1; CDR3 DNA: TGCGCCAGCAGCTTGCCGCCGGATGGCTACACCTTC; CDR3 protein: CASSLPPDGYTF
D gene: TRBD1; J gene: TRBJ1-1; clone size: -; V gene: TRBV30; CDR3 DNA: TGTGCCTTCTCAACAGGGGGTGTCACTGAAGCTTTCTTT; CDR3 protein: CAFSTGGVTEAFF
D gene: -; J gene: TRBJ1-5; clone size: -; V gene: TRBV19; CDR3 DNA: TGTGCCAGTAGTATACAGGGTGTCGTGGGCAATCAGCCCCAGCATTTT; CDR3 protein: CASSIQGVVGNQPQHF
D gene: -; J gene: TRBJ2-5; clone size: -; V gene: TRBV25-1; CDR3 DNA: TGTGCCAGCAGTGTCCTAGCTGTAGAAGAGACCCAGTACTTC; CDR3 protein: CASSVLAVEETQYF
D gene: TRBD1; J gene: TRBJ2-3; clone size: -; V gene: TRBV19; CDR3 DNA: TGTGCCAGTAGTATCACTTGGCAGGGGGTGAGCACAGATACGCAGTATTTT; CDR3 protein: CASSITWQGVSTDTQYF
D gene: -; J gene: TRBJ2-7; clone size: -; V gene: TRBV6-5; CDR3 DNA: TGTGCCAGCAGTTACCATCCCAGGGTCTACGAGCAGTACTTC; CDR3 protein: CASSYHPRVYEQYF